The 22 T cell receptor delta chains listed next were all sequenced from one sample in a study of gamma-delta chains in newborns, infants, children. TCRdb fed the reads to CATT. Of about 6,100 delta-chain clones in the sample, around 1.9% were seen once. Source material: blood. These receptors were collected from a child who was a newborn, infant or young child, either healthy, febrile or measles-vaccinated (not recorded which).

Points on this clone: A read error is possible here, since a much larger clone lies one base away. The chain couples TRDV2 to TRDJ3; possible D gene TRDD3, 6 bases. Germline assignment: CDR1 GEAIGNYY and CDR2 EKD. CDR3 size: 18 residues. The CDR3 bases are TGTGCCTGTGACACCGTACTGCGTAGCTCCTGGGGCACCCGACAGATGTTTTTC. As protein: CACDTVLRSSWGTRQMFF.

This clone was counted only a few times. The chain carries TRDV2 and TRDJ3; 10 nucleotides align to TRDD3. The CDR3 contains 19 residues. J gave up 0 bases and V 0 bases, and 4 bases lay outside the gene matches. Germline CDR1 GEAIGNYY, CDR2 EKD. CDR3 nucleotides: TGTGCCTGTGACACCTGGGGGATACCGGGCTCCTGGGACACCCGACAGATGTTTTTC. Translating it yields CACDTWGIPGSWDTRQMFF.

This clone occurred a few times. A much more abundant neighbour one base away suggests this may be a read error. The chain couples TRDV2 to TRDJ3, with TRDD3 matching over 8 bases. The CDR3 length is 21 residues. V shed 0 bases and J 1 base; nucleotides not matched to a gene: 13. The germline V gene has CDR1 GEAIGNYY and CDR2 EKD. CDR3 in DNA: TGTGCCTGTGACACCGTACTGGGGGGTACCCCCTGGTCCTGGGACACCCGACAGATGTTTTTC. As protein: CACDTVLGGTPWSWDTRQMFF.

A remark on this clone: A read error likely explains why the TCRdb protein, taken from a much larger clone, differs from this DNA's translation at residue 12; the protein shown is translated from the DNA. This chain uses TRDV1 with TRDJ1; 10 nucleotides line up with TRDD3. The CDR3 contains 19 residues. Trimming cost V 1 base and J 3 bases; bases outside gene matches: 14. Germline V lookup: CDR1 TSWWSYY, CDR2 QGS. In nucleotides, the CDR3 is TGTGCTCTTGGGGAACCGAAGGTTTACTGGGGGATGCGGGCCGATAAACTCATCTTT. This gives the protein CALGEPKVYWGMRADKLIF.

About this clone: This may be a read error: a much more frequent sequence differs by one nucleotide. Other DNA sequences in this specimen translate into the identical CDR3. The chain has TRDV3 and TRDJ3, with D possibly matching TRDD3 (6 bases). The CDR3 is made up of 13 amino acids. Germline V gives CDR1 TVYSNPD, CDR2 GDNSRS (reference sequence). The CDR3 sequence is CAWGSWDTRQMFF. The CDR3 nucleotides read TGTGCCTGGGGATCCTGGGACACCCGGCAGATGTTTTTC.

This clone was observed a handful of times. This DNA translates differently at residue 13 from the TCRdb protein, which is that of a much larger clone; a read error is likely, and the protein shown is the DNA's own translation. This chain connects TRDV2 to TRDJ3; D possibly corresponds to TRDD3 (5 bases). Germline CDR1 reads GEAIGNYY; CDR2 reads EKD. The CDR3 sequence is 18 residues long. As DNA, the CDR3 is TGTGCCTGTGACACGGGGTGGGGCCGCTCCTGGGACATCCGACAGATGTTTTTC. Its protein is CACDTGWGRSWDIRQMFF.

As for this clone: A much larger clone differs by one base, so this may be a read error. The rearrangement joins TRDV1 to TRDJ1; 9 bases align to TRDD3. The ends lost 0 bases at V and 2 bases at J; junction bases unmatched: 22. Germline lookup yields CDR1 TSWWSYY and CDR2 QGS. The CDR3 covers 22 residues. The CDR3 nucleotides read TGTGCTCTTGGGGAACTCCCCCTAAACCATTTAATGGGGGATATTAATACCGATAAACTCATCTTT. Protein: CALGELPLNHLMGDINTDKLIF.

This clone was counted at least ten times. This may come from a read error, since a much larger clone is one base off. The V and J genes are TRDV2 and TRDJ3, with a weak D call TRDD3 (5 bases). The CDR3 extends over 17 amino acids. Germline CDR1 GEAIGNYY, CDR2 EKD. V lost 0 bases and J lost 1, with 9 bases in between. In nucleotides, the CDR3 is TGTGCCTGTGACACCGTAATGGGGTCCTGGGACACCCGACAGATGTTTTTC. This gives the protein CACDTVMGSWDTRQMFF.

This clone was picked up a small number of times. The protein held in TCRdb is that of a much larger clone and does not match this DNA's translation at residue 13, likely because of a read error; the protein shown is translated from the DNA. The chain recombines TRDV2 with TRDJ3; perhaps TRDD3 as D (5 bases). This CDR3 contains 18 residues. Germline V lookup: CDR1 GEAIGNYY, CDR2 EKD. CDR3 residues: CACDTWGLSSWDARQMFF. For the CDR3, the DNA is TGTGCCTGTGACACCTGGGGACTCAGCTCCTGGGACGCCCGACAGATGTTTTTC.

About this clone: The protein recorded in TCRdb matches a much larger clone and deviates from this DNA's translation at residue 11, suggesting a read error; the protein here is obtained by translating the DNA. This chain uses TRDV2 with TRDJ3, with TRDD3 matching over 12 bases. The CDR3 is made up of 20 amino acids. Unmatched junction bases numbered 7, after V lost 2 bases and J lost 0 bases. Germline CDR1 GEAIGNYY, CDR2 EKD. CDR3 amino acids: CACDKVLGDTNSWDTRQMFF. The CDR3 bases are TGTGCCTGTGACAAAGTACTGGGGGATACCAACTCCTGGGACACCCGACAGATGTTTTTC.

This clone was picked up a small number of times. A far more abundant clone sits one base away, making this likely a read error. Other DNA sequences of this sample code for an identical CDR3. The chain links TRDV2 to TRDJ3; 9 nucleotides line up with TRDD3. The CDR3 extends over 17 amino acids. Germline V CDR1 and CDR2: GEAIGNYY, EKD. This CDR3 reads CACDSTGGSWDTRQMFF. CDR3 coding DNA: TGCGCCTGTGACAGTACTGGGGGATCCTGGGACACCCGACAGATGTTTTTC.

This clone has just a few counts. The amino acid sequence in TCRdb belongs to a much larger clone and departs from this DNA's translation at residue 9, likely a sequencing read error; the sequence shown is translated from the DNA. The V gene is TRDV1, the J gene TRDJ1; 7 bases align to TRDD3. With V trimmed by 2 bases and J by 0 bases, 6 bases remained unmatched. Germline loops: CDR1 TSWWSYY, CDR2 QGS. This CDR3 spans 16 amino acids. The CDR3 nucleotides read TGTGCTCTTGGGGAATGGTGGGGGAGGTACACCGATAAACTCATCTTT. This encodes CALGEWWGRYTDKLIF.

This clone was seen more than once but under ten times. This clone may be a read error of a much larger clone one base away. The sample contains more than one DNA sequence encoding this CDR3. The chain has TRDV1 and TRDJ2; 9 nucleotides agree with TRDD2. CDR1 is TSWWSYY, CDR2 QGS, per germline. The CDR3 totals 16 residues. V shed 0 bases and J 8 bases; nucleotides not matched to a gene: 7. DNA for the CDR3: TGTGCTCTTGGGGAACTCCTTCCTACTGGGACGGCACAACTCTTCTTT. It specifies CALGELLPTGTAQLFF.

Remarks on this clone: The protein TCRdb lists belongs to a much larger clone and differs from this DNA's translation at residue 17, which points to a read error; the protein shown is made from the DNA. The chain is built from TRDV2 and TRDJ3, with 10 bases lining up with TRDD3. Germline-derived CDR1 and CDR2 are GEAIGNYY and EKD. CDR3 length: 19 amino acids. The CDR3 loop reads CACDTVRGIRAWDTRQIFF. The CDR3 nucleotides are TGTGCCTGTGACACCGTCCGGGGGATACGGGCCTGGGACACCCGACAGATATTTTTC.

This clone was found a few times. This likely came from a read error, as a far larger clone is one base away. Other DNA sequences in the sample encode the same CDR3. The chain links TRDV2 to TRDJ3; the match to TRDD3 covers 9 bases. Germline V CDR1 and CDR2: GEAIGNYY, EKD. This CDR3 is 19 amino acids long. The V segment lost 0 bases and the J segment 0 bases; nucleotides outside the gene matches: 5. In nucleotides, the CDR3 is TGTGCCTGTGACACCGTACTGGGGGACAGCTCCTGGGACACCCGACAGATGTTTTTC. It is translated as CACDTVLGDSSWDTRQMFF.

On this clone itself: The protein held in TCRdb is that of a much larger clone and does not match this DNA's translation at residue 8, likely because of a read error; the protein shown is translated from the DNA. The same CDR3 can be traced to other DNA sequences in this sample. The chain carries TRDV2 and TRDJ3; 7 bases align to TRDD3. V lost 0 bases and J lost 1; bases outside the gene matches: 5. Germline lookup yields CDR1 GEAIGNYY and CDR2 EKD. The CDR3 loop spans 18 amino acids. The CDR3: CACDTGGSRSWDTRQMFF. CDR3 in DNA: TGTGCCTGTGACACCGGGGGATCTAGGTCCTGGGACACCCGACAGATGTTTTTC.

This clone was counted a few times. The genes are TRDV2 and TRDJ3; 13 positions match TRDD3. The CDR3 spans 20 residues. Germline trimming cut 2 bases from V and 0 bases from J; bases unmatched to any gene: 6. The germline V gene encodes CDR1 GEAIGNYY and CDR2 EKD. The CDR3 region is CACDSTGGYESSWDTRQMFF. CDR3 in DNA: TGTGCCTGTGACAGTACTGGGGGATACGAGAGCTCCTGGGACACCCGACAGATGTTTTTC.

This clone is medium-sized. V usage is TRDV2 and J usage is TRDJ1; unclear D gene. The CDR3 totals 14 residues. V lost 5 bases, J lost 0 bases, and 12 bases lay in between. CDR1 GEAIGNYY and CDR2 EKD come from the germline V gene. CDR3 coding DNA: TGTGCCTGTGCCGGTCGAATGTACACCGATAAACTCATCTTT. Residues: CACAGRMYTDKLIF.

About this clone: The protein held in TCRdb is that of a much larger clone and does not match this DNA's translation at residue 10, likely because of a read error; the protein shown is translated from the DNA. The V gene is TRDV2, the J gene TRDJ3; D remains unclear. The germline CDR1 and CDR2 sequences are GEAIGNYY and EKD. V was pared by 0 bases and J by 2 bases, with 13 bases between. The CDR3 is made up of 18 amino acids. CDR3 DNA sequence: TGTGCCTGTGACACCGGAGGGTTCAGCCCCTGGGACACCCGACAGATGTTTTTC. Its translation is CACDTGGFSPWDTRQMFF.

This clone is categorized as medium-sized. Other nucleotide sequences from this sample produce the same CDR3. The chain recombines TRDV2 with TRDJ2, with 10 nucleotides matching TRDD3. Looked up from germline, CDR1 is GEAIGNYY and CDR2 is EKD. V lost 4 bases to trimming and J lost 0 bases; unmatched junction nucleotides: 13. The CDR3 totals 19 residues. In nucleotides, the CDR3 is TGTGCCTGTGATCCGGTACTGGGGGATCCACTAGCTTTGACAGCACAACTCTTCTTT. It encodes CACDPVLGDPLALTAQLFF.

Comment on this clone: The protein in TCRdb stems from a much larger clone and differs at residue 14 from this DNA's translation, likely a read error; here the protein is translated from the DNA. CDR3 region: CACDPLGGLLTAQPFF. CDR3 sequence (DNA): TGTGCCTGTGACCCACTGGGGGGCCTTTTGACAGCACAACCCTTCTTT. This chain uses TRDV2 with TRDJ2, with 8 bases matching TRDD3. The CDR3 runs to 16 residues. Germline CDR1 is GEAIGNYY and CDR2 is EKD.

With regard to this clone: Translating this DNA gives a protein that differs at residue 14 from the TCRdb one, which belongs to a much larger clone; a read error is likely, and the protein shown is this translation. The chain couples TRDV2 to TRDJ3; TRDD3 agrees at 11 bases. This CDR3 is built from 19 residues. Germline V CDR1 and CDR2: GEAIGNYY, EKD. CDR3 residues: CACDTGGYASSWDARQMFF. The CDR3 coding sequence is TGTGCCTGTGACACTGGGGGATACGCCTCCTCCTGGGACGCCCGACAGATGTTTTTC.